These 11 T cell receptor beta chains originate from one sample sequenced in a study of T cell changes during pregnancy in multiple sclerosis. The data were produced by immunoSEQ multiplex PCR, yet TCRdb's version contains in-frame clones alone and is incomplete. The table lists about 70,000 clones, roughly 89% of them singletons. This specimen was peripheral blood, taken in the third trimester of pregnancy. All receptors come from a female donor in good health, enrolled as a control in a pregnancy study.

The CDR3 spells CASSLPSLAGANTGELFF. The CDR3, as DNA: TGCGCCAGCAGCTTGCCTTCACTAGCGGGGGCGAACACCGGGGAGCTGTTTTTT. J is TRBJ2-2 and V is TRBV5-1; the match to TRBD2 covers 11 bases. V gave up 1 base and J gave up 0 bases; unmatched junction bases: 5. CDR3 length equals 18 residues. Per the germline V gene, CDR1 is SGHRS and CDR2 is YFSETQ.

This clone was recorded only once. This chain uses TRBV29-1 with TRBJ1-4; 7 nucleotides align to TRBD1. CDR3 length: 13 residues. V lost 6 bases to trimming and J lost 7 bases; unmatched junction nucleotides: 8. Germline loops: CDR1 SQVTM, CDR2 ANQGSEA. The CDR3, as DNA: TGCAGCGTCGAGGGGGCCGGGGGTGAAAAACTGTTTTTT. Translated: CSVEGAGGEKLFF.

The chain employs TRBV7-2 and TRBJ2-4, with a possible D match to TRBD1 (6 bases). Germline values: CDR1 SGHTA, CDR2 FQGNSA. V dropped 5 bases and J dropped 9 bases, with 14 bases sitting between them. There are 13 residues in the CDR3. This chain's CDR3 is CASSIGQQGIQYF. CDR3 DNA sequence: TGTGCCAGCAGCATCGGACAGCAGGGCATTCAGTACTTC.

The chain joins TRBV5-4 to TRBJ2-2; tentatively, D is TRBD1 (6 bases). The CDR3 spans 16 residues. Trimming took off 4 bases at V and 5 bases at J, with 18 bases between the two ends. Germline assignment: CDR1 SGHNT and CDR2 YYREEE (reference sequence). CDR3 sequence (DNA): TGTGCCAGCAGCCCACCGGGGTGGGGGCGAACCGGGGAGCTGTTTTTT. Translating gives CASSPPGWGRTGELFF. Complete variable domain (other parts from reference TRBV5-4 and TRBJ2-2): ETGVTQSPTHLIKTRGQQVTLRCSSQSGHNTVSWYQQALGQGPQFIFQYYREEENGRGNFPPRFSGLQFPNYSSELNVNALELDDSALYLCASSPPGWGRTGELFFGEGSRLTVL.

The chain joins TRBV5-1 to TRBJ2-2; D might be TRBD1 (5 bases). CDR1 is SGHRS and CDR2 is YFSETQ in the germline V gene. The CDR3 consists of 14 residues. V was pared by 4 bases and J by 3 bases, with 10 bases between. Here the CDR3 DNA reads TGCGCCAGCAGCAGGGGCGTGGACACCGGGGAGCTGTTTTTT. It is translated as CASSRGVDTGELFF.

The chain combines TRBV18 with TRBJ1-4; no reliable D call. The V end was cut by 0 bases, the J end by 5 bases, with 10 bases between. Germline assignment: CDR1 KGHSH and CDR2 LQKENI. The CDR3 has 15 residues. CDR3 coding DNA: TGTGCCAGCTCACCACCGGCTCCCGGGAATGAAAAACTGTTTTTT. Translated: CASSPPAPGNEKLFF.

This clone was observed a handful of times. The J gene is TRBJ1-5, the V gene TRBV13; D unclear. V was trimmed by 0 bases and J by 2 bases, leaving 5 bases between them. The CDR3 loop spans 14 amino acids. Germline CDR1 and CDR2: PRHDT and FYEKMQ (reference sequence). The CDR3 DNA reads as TGTGCCAGCAGCTTAGGGAGGGGCAATCAGCCCCAGCATTTT. This sequence encodes CASSLGRGNQPQHF.

As DNA, the CDR3 is TGTGCCAGCAGTGACTCGAAATGGGAGACGGATACGCAGTATTTT. Amino acid sequence: CASSDSKWETDTQYF. The genes are TRBV6-4 and TRBJ2-3; D possibly corresponds to TRBD2 (5 bases). Germline CDR1 MRHNA, CDR2 SNTAGT. The V end was cut by 0 bases, the J end by 6 bases, with 13 bases between. The CDR3 runs to 15 residues.

This sequence joins TRBV7-8 and TRBJ2-7; 9 positions agree with TRBD1. The germline CDR1 and CDR2 sequences are SGHVS and FQNEAQ. The CDR3 loop spans 15 amino acids. J lost 4 bases, V lost 5 bases, and 9 bases had no gene match. CDR3 protein: CASSTGGTGRYEQYF. DNA of the CDR3: TGTGCCAGCAGCACCGGCGGGACAGGGCGGTACGAGCAGTACTTC.

The rearrangement links TRBV2 to TRBJ2-3, with D possibly being TRBD1 (6 bases). V was cut by 7 bases and J by 0 bases, with 14 bases left in between. Germline CDR1 and CDR2: SNHLY and FYNNEI. This CDR3 is 15 amino acids long. CDR3 in DNA: TGTGCCAGCAAGTCACAGGGACGGAGCACAGATACGCAGTATTTT. Translating it yields CASKSQGRSTDTQYF.

The chain couples TRBV4-2 to TRBJ1-5, with TRBD1 as a possible D gene (6 bases). The CDR3 is 14 amino acids. The V and J ends lost 4 bases and 5 bases respectively, with 12 bases between them. CDR1 is LGHNA and CDR2 is YNFKEQ in the germline V gene. The CDR3 sequence: CASSPGQLHQPQHF. The CDR3 DNA is TGTGCCAGCAGCCCCGGACAGCTCCATCAGCCCCAGCATTTT.